This T cell receptor beta chain was sequenced during a study of T cell repertoires in cytomegalovirus infection (dated by TCRdb to the late 2010s). Regarding the study in general: Donor HLA type was relevant to the analysis, because carriage of CMV infection together with the matching HLA type was indicated by public TCR beta signatures. Findings and caveats that apply to the study as a whole: In both this cohort and an independent roughly 350-donor cohort, the cumulative frequency of public TCR beta family members distinguished carriers of CMV infection plus the relevant HLA type. In the ex vivo response, HLA-C-restricted CMV-specific TCR beta clonotypes were dominant, and in two of eight donors the single most frequent clonotype came from this HLA-C-restricted group.

The reads were generated on an Illumina HiSeq 1500. The public reads were run again by TCRdb, first through fastp at Q25 and then through MiXCR, and only productive beta chains were kept. Every distinct CDR3 protein forms one entry, paired with its most common genes and DNA. Recorded for this sample are around 450,000 distinct CDR3 sequences; roughly a third of them occurred a single time. The top ten constitute approximately 15% of the sample. To note about this clonotype: Its target antigen remains unknown. Base qualities are not recorded, but no much larger clone differs from it by a single base.

The TCR comes from a human donor in good health (CMV status not recorded). Some clones in this sample may be carry-over from other donors' samples. Sequenced material: PBMCs.

Here the CDR3 is given as CSVLAGGRNEQFF. The bases read TGCAGCGTCCTAGCGGGGGGGCGCAATGAGCAGTTCTTC. The chain is made from TRBV29-1 and TRBJ2-1, with 12 central nucleotides matching TRBD2. Trimming removed 6 bases from V and 6 bases from J; the gene matches leave 3 bases unexplained. Including the terminal cysteine and phenylalanine, the CDR3 comprises 13 residues. CDR3 DNA only is kept here, 39 bases in frame from base 1. The germline V gene specifies SQVTM as CDR1 and ANQGSEA as CDR2.